Detailed here is one T cell receptor beta chain. Its antigen is not identified. The data were taken from a study of cytomegalovirus exposure and HLA in healthy donors. Study-wide results and limits: TCR beta chains associated with HLA were, in a later analysis, more clonally expanded than equally common others. The only immune exposure information that was available was CMV serostatus. Differences between HLA loci emerged in a later analysis of TCR association rates, with DRB1 most and HLA-C fewest.

The PCR ran on 60 Vbeta and 13 Jbeta primers. Generated by immunoSEQ multiplex PCR, the TCRdb table keeps only in-frame clones and is missing some. The clone table shows about 100,000 clones, with the ten largest holding about 5.5%. CDR3 size: 16 residues. Germline lookup yields CDR1 SGHNT and CDR2 YYREEE (reference sequence). V lost 3 bases, J lost 0 bases, and 3 bases stayed unmatched. This receptor was taken from a girl aged 10 to 17 in good health and CMV-seropositive. This rearrangement joins TRBV5-4 to TRBJ2-7; TRBD2 matches 13 bases. The specimen sequenced was PBMCs. DNA for the CDR3: TGTGCCAGCAGCTCGGGACTAGCGGGGAGCTCCTACGAGCAGTACTTC. Its protein product is CASSSGLAGSSYEQYF.